This T cell receptor (beta chain) was sequenced for a study of cytomegalovirus exposure and HLA in healthy donors. Clones were read by immunoSEQ multiplex PCR, and TCRdb kept only the in-frame ones, dropping some. The data show 220,000 or so clones, over 70% seen once. This clone was seen a handful of times. CDR3 length equals 16 residues. J lost 4 bases, V lost 2 bases, and 8 bases had no gene match. Germline-derived CDR1 and CDR2 are LNHDA and SQIVND (reference sequence). Donors came from a validation cohort of over 100 subjects, distinct from the first 666-subject cohort. This receptor was identified in a woman aged 25-40 years in good health and CMV-seropositive. The specimen sequenced was PBMCs. V usage is TRBV19 and J usage is TRBJ1-2; the match to TRBD1 covers 9 bases. The CDR3, as DNA: TGTGCCAGTAGTATACCATGGACAGGGGCCACCTATGGCTACACCTTC. It specifies CASSIPWTGATYGYTF.